This TCR beta chain was documented in a study of cytomegalovirus exposure and HLA in healthy donors (dated by TCRdb to about 2017). For the study in its entirety: According to an earlier analysis of several hundred of the donors, about 170 million T cells yielded roughly 110 million unique TCR beta sequences and 276 Gb of sequence data. Approximately 300 gigabases of sequencing data and 78 million or so unique TCR sequences were included in an early release covering several hundred HLA-typed donors. The genetic ancestry cluster associated with self-reported Caucasian donors included around four fifths of the roughly 410 genotyped donors. The study was designed to test whether signatures of past pathogen exposure could be identified by cataloging public T cell receptors. Using immunosequencing, the study profiled T cell repertoires from about 610 subjects and related those repertoires to cytomegalovirus serostatus. Along with the approximately 620-subject first cohort, a separate validation cohort of over a hundred different subjects was used. High-throughput TCR immunosequencing, statistical association of individual TCRs with disease status, and machine learning were combined to predict cytomegalovirus infection status. A later analysis re-examined previously published TCR beta repertoires from just over 650 donors and added high-resolution HLA genotyping to investigate patterns of TCR occurrence. Rather than using new phenotypic data, the later analysis identified candidate immune exposures from TCR beta sequences and from how often those sequences occurred across donors. An earlier analysis of some 500 of the donors applied high-throughput TCR beta sequencing to assess whether each TCR beta V gene segment acted as functional or pseudogenic. Alongside the repertoire data, information on donor age, sex, ethnicity and CMV serostatus was compiled. In a later genetic analysis, genome-wide SNP genotypes for about 55% of the roughly 700 donors were used, and that subset was treated as a discovery cohort. All discovery cohort repertoires had been generated using a single sequencing platform. Both class I and class II loci were covered by HLA typing, at four-digit resolution. The number of donors typed differed by locus, with roughly 629-640 for A, B, C, DRB1 and DQB1, around 500 for DQA1, about 610 for DPA1, and around 430 for DPB1. About five DR-DQ haplotypes were treated as single units for association and clustering because of strong linkage in the cohort. On average, roughly 240,000 unique TCR beta nucleotide sequences were sequenced per donor among 398 genotyped donors of the cohort, with roughly 18% of those sequences being non-productive.

The library was made by the immunoSEQ multiplex PCR assay. A mixture of 60 forward primers for TCR Vbeta segments and 13 reverse primers for TCR Jbeta segments was used in the multiplex PCR. The CDR3 region of rearranged TCR beta genes was amplified from genomic DNA by a multiplex PCR assay. The Illumina HiSeq System was used to sequence the amplified TCR beta libraries as 87-base-pair reads. The study's processing was this. In a later analysis, tens of millions of unique TCR beta chains were counted across the roughly 670 repertoires, and roughly 10 million of these chains were shared by at least two donors. Raw reads were error-corrected and collapsed into unique sequences with a nearest-neighbor algorithm that merged closely related sequences to remove PCR and sequencing errors. Alignment of CDR3 sequences to IMGT reference sequences was used to assign V, D and J gene segments. Each retained sequence needed at least a six-nucleotide match to both a V gene segment and a J gene segment. A rearrangement was called productive if the CDR3 had no stop codons and remained in frame with V and J, and every other rearrangement was called non-productive. CDR3 was defined by IMGT convention, running from the second conserved V-encoded cysteine to the conserved J-encoded phenylalanine. In an earlier analysis of roughly 580 of the donors, sequences lacking an unambiguous match to a single V gene segment were excluded. In an earlier analysis of approximately 550 of the donors, V segments were called functional above 56.7% productive rearrangements and were called segregating when the between-donor standard deviation exceeded 5%. To diagnose cytomegalovirus status from the catalog of TCR beta chain sequences, a statistical classification framework was built. A later analysis assigned V and J genes by comparing TCR nucleotide sequences with IMGT/GENE-DB human TR gene sequences. Using the TCRdist pipeline, a later analysis assigned CDR3 sequences along with most-parsimonious VDJ recombination scenarios. In a later analysis, each TCR beta chain was defined by its CDR3 amino acid sequence together with its V-gene family, and reads lacking a unique V-gene family were excluded. As a way to deal with suspected cross-contamination and a sequencing artifact, a later analysis dropped approximately 570 nucleotide sequences that were highly shared and had low generation probability. In a later analysis, a clonal expansion index was calculated for each public chain from normalized within-repertoire ranks of inferred template counts. In a later analysis, generation probabilities were computed using a VDJ recombination model fitted to out-of-frame rearrangements, and the results were checked against IGoR. In a later analysis, hypergeometric tests were used to score TCR-TCR, TCR-HLA and TCR-CMV co-occurrence, with a repertoire-size bias correction applied to TCR pairs. To estimate false discovery rates, a later analysis permuted the HLA or CMV assignments 20 times. A later analysis grouped co-occurring TCRs with DBSCAN, adding TCRdist sequence similarity when clustering within HLA-allele-positive subsets. For co-occurrence clustering, repertoires with fewer than 30,000 or more than 120,000 public chains were excluded, along with four or five repertoires with anomalous nucleotide sharing. TCRdb carries this immuneACCESS record with in-frame sequences only. Its versions omit some clonotypes, under half of them owing to an unresolved V gene in the studies checked, with the rest unexplained. V and J calls and clone size are those listed in that table; D and trimming were worked out from the DNA. This sample comprises about 90,000 clones, 70% to 75% of them detected only once. The ten largest make up 16% of the sample.

Beyond this particular receptor, the publication reports: Sequencing depth was assumed to be roughly uniform across donors in the presence/absence analyses, though that assumption may not hold. In a later genetic analysis, a missense DCLRE1C variant was associated with V-gene and J-gene trimming of TCR beta chains, and the association was replicated in an independent cohort. Three of the identified cytomegalovirus-associated TCR beta chains were confirmed in vitro to be specific for cytomegalovirus antigens. In both the original and validation cohorts, the classifier was reported to diagnose cytomegalovirus status with high specificity and sensitivity. A cluster of highly shared sequence variants was judged likely to be a technical artifact of the sequencing pipeline. The study gave a list of more than 150 TCR beta chains associated with cytomegalovirus. In a later analysis, HLA-associated TCR beta chains were found to be more clonally expanded and to have lower generation probabilities than equally common non-associated chains. Specific HLA alleles were associated with 15,000 to 20,000 TCR beta sequences at a false discovery rate of 0.05 in a later analysis. Immune exposure information for the cohort was limited to CMV serostatus. The authors suggested that the approach could potentially be generalized to other disease states and immunological phenotypes. In a later analysis, most CMV-associated TCR beta chains were found to appear HLA-restricted, with HLA associations seemingly driven largely by CMV exposure. A further reported finding was that TCR beta sequences accurately predicted the HLA-A and HLA-B alleles for most subjects in the first cohort. Broadly in line with IMGT annotations, most TCR beta V segments showed up in productive rearrangements about 87% or about 30% of the time in an earlier analysis of about 500 of the donors. Linkage disequilibrium might explain the correlated functional status among segregating V segments, but an unknown experimental factor could not be excluded. Only TCR beta chains were sequenced in this cohort, and the absence of alpha or paired-chain data limited detectable features. Because HLA typing was missing for some donors at each locus, association tests included only the typed subset. While some public TCRs were present in many individuals, most TCR sequences turned up only very rarely across donors. Some IMGT-functional V segments, including TRBV6-2 and TRBV6-3, could not be told apart with the 87-base-pair reads, so those segments were excluded. A later genetic analysis reported fewer N-insertions in productive TCRs among donors in an Asian-associated ancestry cluster than the roughly 700-donor mean. In a later analysis, the rate of TCR association differed among HLA loci, with DRB1 alleles having the most associated TCRs and HLA-C alleles having the fewest. Fewer than 20 rarely observed V segments, including chromosome 9 orphons, were excluded from the earlier analysis of 550 to 700 of the donors because counts were too low. In a later analysis, several top co-occurrence clusters were reported to appear linked to parvovirus B19, influenza, CMV and Epstein-Barr virus. Assigning TCR associations to individual alleles was difficult when HLA alleles, especially DR and DQ, strongly co-occurred.

Trimming accounts for 4 bases at V and 7 bases at J, while the number of junction bases matched to no gene is 13. Its CDR3 holds 15 amino acids, cysteine through phenylalanine. Only the CDR3 portion is preserved as DNA: 45 bases, with reading frame beginning at the first base. CDR1 and CDR2, per the germline V gene, are SGHRS and YFSETQ. The cohort was made up of approximately 700 healthy bone marrow donors. Cohort members were all nominally healthy when sampled, although unrecorded immune exposures were likely present. The donor was CMV seropositive and was included in the group of 250 to 350 seropositive cohort members. Every donor gave a peripheral blood sample, and the peripheral blood mononuclear cells from that sample were used for TCR beta sequencing. The Qiagen DNeasy Blood Extraction Kit was used to extract genomic DNA from the blood cell samples. To note about this clone: Its antigen is not yet known. No per-base quality is available; no much larger clone lies one base away.

The source material was PBMCs. The TCR was taken from a woman aged 18-29 years in good health and CMV-seropositive. The V gene is TRBV5-1 and the J gene is TRBJ2-7, with TRBD1 identical over 8 junction bases. Here is the DNA: TGCGCCAGCAGCCCAGGACAGGGACCCCCGGGGGAGCAGTACTTC. This is translated as CASSPGQGPPGEQYF. This CDR3, with the reference TRBV5-1 and TRBJ2-7 proteins standing in past its ends, gives the full variable domain KAGVTQTPRYLIKTRGQQVTLSCSPISGHRSVSWYQQTPGQGLQFLFEYFSETQRNKGNFPGRFSGRQFSNSRSEMNVSTLELGDSALYLCASSPGQGPPGEQYFGPGTRLTVT.